This T cell receptor (beta chain) was captured in a study of cytomegalovirus exposure and HLA in healthy donors. Background on the study: Unique TCRs from HLA-typed donors, around 79 million of them, were held in an early data release.

Primers: 60 Vbeta forward and 13 Jbeta reverse. The data were produced by immunoSEQ multiplex PCR, yet TCRdb's version contains in-frame clones alone and is incomplete. The top ten clones hold 1.3% to 1.5% of a sample with 100,000 to 150,000 clones, about 72% of them seen once. This clone was observed once. The germline V gene encodes CDR1 MDHEN and CDR2 SYDVKM. Trimming took off 6 bases at V and 6 bases at J, with 11 bases between the two ends. This CDR3 contains 12 residues. The sequence was collected from a female donor in good health and CMV-seronegative. Sequenced: PBMCs. The V gene is TRBV28, the J gene TRBJ1-2, with D possibly being TRBD1 (5 bases). The CDR3 DNA follows: TGTGCCAGCAGCTCCACGGACAATGGCTACACCTTC. It encodes CASSSTDNGYTF.